Following are 13 T cell receptor beta chains from one sample sequenced in a study of T cells in Graves' hyperthyroidism and ophthalmopathy. Amplification yielded TCR beta CDR3 regions, with RNA transcripts as the source. Initially, a first-round RT-PCR of the TCR CDR3 employed the HTBI primer set. TCRdb ran MiXCR on the multiplex PCR reads and lists one entry per CDR3 protein. The data show over 250,000 distinct CDR3 sequences, approximately 26% seen once. The sample taken for sequencing was blood. The origin of the receptors is a man aged 40-49 years with Graves' hyperthyroidism that later progressed to Graves' ophthalmopathy.

The sample holds many counts of this clonotype. The chain joins TRBV12-3 or TRBV12-4 to TRBJ1-5, with 9 bases lining up with TRBD1. The V segment lost 5 bases and the J segment 10 bases; nucleotides outside the gene matches: 9. This CDR3 has 14 residues. Written as DNA, the CDR3 is TGTGCCAGCAGTCAAGGACAGGGGCCCTACCCCCAGCATTTT. Its translation is CASSQGQGPYPQHF.

This clonotype was recorded at least ten times. The chain employs TRBV29-1 and TRBJ1-1; no definite D call. CDR1 and CDR2 from the germline V gene are SQVTM and ANQGSEA. CDR3 length: 12 amino acids. The V and J ends lost 4 bases and 7 bases respectively, with 13 bases between them. The chain's CDR3 is CSVGVWSDEAFF. CDR3 nucleotides: TGCAGCGTTGGGGTTTGGTCAGATGAAGCTTTCTTT.

This clonotype occurred many times. Here the CDR3 reads CASSEPPGQSDSPLHF. The CDR3 DNA sequence: TGTGCCAGCAGTGAACCTCCGGGACAGAGTGATTCACCCCTCCACTTT. The chain couples TRBV6-1 to TRBJ1-6; 7 positions match TRBD1. Germline CDR1 MNHNS, CDR2 SASEGT. Trimming cost V 2 bases and J 8 bases; bases outside gene matches: 9. CDR3 size: 16 residues.

This clonotype was recorded at least ten times. A much larger clone lies a single base off, so this may be a read error. V gene TRBV28 combines with J gene TRBJ1-2; D might be TRBD1 (6 bases). In germline, CDR1 is MDHEN, CDR2 SYDVKM. The CDR3 has 12 residues. V was cut by 6 bases and J by 10 bases, with 15 bases left in between. The CDR3 region is CASRTGSDDYTF. The CDR3 coding sequence is TGTGCCAGCAGAACAGGGTCGGATGACTACACCTTC.

This clonotype has at least ten counts. The chain employs TRBV29-1 and TRBJ1-1; D uncertain. With 3 bases removed from V and 2 bases from J, the gap between germline ends came to 7 bases. The germline gives CDR1 SQVTM, CDR2 ANQGSEA. The CDR3 spans 12 residues. CDR3 DNA sequence: TGCAGCGTTGATGTAGTTAACACTGAAGCTTTCTTT. Amino acid sequence: CSVDVVNTEAFF.

As for this clonotype: One end of the junction is discordant with germline, which a read error may explain. V and J are TRBV29-1 and TRBJ2-5, with D possibly matching TRBD2 (5 bases). The V gene's germline CDR1 is SQVTM and CDR2 ANQGSEA. The CDR3 totals 13 residues. The CDR3 sequence is CSVCHRLQEPQYF. Here the CDR3 DNA reads TGCAGCGTTTGCCACAGACTACAAGAGCCCCAGTACTTC.

In its sample, this clonotype was seen many times. The rearrangement links TRBV9 to TRBJ2-7, with 11 positions matching TRBD2. The CDR3 is 16 residues long. Trimming removed 0 bases from V and 7 bases from J; junction bases left unmatched: 9. The germline CDR1 and CDR2 sequences are SGDLS and YYNGEE. The CDR3 protein is CASSVGLAGTLLEQYF. The CDR3 coding sequence is TGTGCCAGCAGCGTAGGACTAGCGGGGACCCTTTTGGAGCAGTACTTC.

Ten or more counts support this clonotype. The chain combines TRBV19 with TRBJ1-1; no clear D gene. V lost 4 bases and J lost 1, with 4 bases in between. Per the germline V gene, CDR1 is LNHDA and CDR2 is SQIVND (reference sequence). The CDR3 sequence is 12 residues long. The CDR3 nucleotides read TGTGCCAGTAGTAGGGAGAACACTGAAGCTTTCTTT. As protein: CASSRENTEAFF.

This chain connects TRBV20-1 to TRBJ2-7; 12 positions agree with TRBD2. The CDR3 consists of 13 residues. From germline, CDR1 is DFQATT and CDR2 SNEGSKA (reference sequence). The junction had 6 bases not matched to a gene; V was cut back by 6 bases and J by 6 bases. In DNA form, the CDR3 reads TGCAGTGCGGTGACTAGCGGGAGAAGCGAGCAGTACTTC. As protein: CSAVTSGRSEQYF.

This clonotype was recorded many times. The rearrangement uses TRBV5-6 and TRBJ2-7; D ambiguous. The CDR3 loop spans 15 amino acids. Trimming pared 1 base from V and 5 bases from J, leaving 16 bases between. In germline, CDR1 is SGHDT, CDR2 YYEEEE. The CDR3 DNA is TGTGCCAGCAGCTTGATTGGCGGTTTCTTCCACGAGCAGTACTTC. This codes for CASSLIGGFFHEQYF.

At least ten counts were recorded for this clonotype. V usage is TRBV20-1 and J usage is TRBJ2-7, with D unresolved. The germline gives CDR1 DFQATT, CDR2 SNEGSKA (reference sequence). This CDR3 is built from 13 residues. V lost 2 bases, J lost 3 bases, and 11 bases lay in between. The CDR3 loop reads CSARRTTGYEQYF. DNA of the CDR3: TGCAGTGCTAGAAGGACCACGGGCTACGAGCAGTACTTC.

The CDR3, as DNA: TGTGCCAGCAGTTTCTGGCTGAGGGGGGGCTCCGGGGAGCTGTTTTTT. This codes for CASSFWLRGGSGELFF. The chain has TRBV12-3 or TRBV12-4 and TRBJ2-2, with D tentatively TRBD2 (7 bases). V was clipped by 3 bases and J by 6 bases, with 17 bases between them. The CDR3 totals 16 residues.

This clonotype was detected ten times or more. The CDR3: CASRRQGENQPQHF. The CDR3 DNA reads TGTGCCAGCAGGAGACAGGGGGAAAATCAGCCCCAGCATTTT. The chain joins TRBV6-2 or TRBV6-3 to TRBJ1-5; 9 bases fit TRBD1. The germline V gene has CDR1 MNHEY and CDR2 SVGEGT. Unmatched junction bases numbered 4, after V lost 6 bases and J lost 4 bases. The CDR3 extends over 14 amino acids.